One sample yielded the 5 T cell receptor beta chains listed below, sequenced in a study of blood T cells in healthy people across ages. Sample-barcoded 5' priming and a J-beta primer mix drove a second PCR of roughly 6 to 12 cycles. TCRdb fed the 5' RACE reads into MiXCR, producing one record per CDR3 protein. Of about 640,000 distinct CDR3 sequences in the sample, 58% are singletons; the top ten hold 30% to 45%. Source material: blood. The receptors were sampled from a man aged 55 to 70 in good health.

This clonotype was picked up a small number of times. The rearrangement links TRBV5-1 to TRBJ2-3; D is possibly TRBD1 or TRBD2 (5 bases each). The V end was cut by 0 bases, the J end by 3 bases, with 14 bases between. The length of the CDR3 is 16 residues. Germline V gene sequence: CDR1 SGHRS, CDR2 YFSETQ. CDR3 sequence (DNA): TGCGCCAGCAGCTTGGATGGGGCGACGGGAACAGATACGCAGTATTTT. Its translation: CASSLDGATGTDTQYF.

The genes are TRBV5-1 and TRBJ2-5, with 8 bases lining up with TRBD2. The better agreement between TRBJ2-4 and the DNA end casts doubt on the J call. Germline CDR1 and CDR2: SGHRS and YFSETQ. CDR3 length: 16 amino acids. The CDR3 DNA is TGCGCCAGCAGCTTCCGTCGCGGGGGGCCCCTTACCATTCAGTACTTC. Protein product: CASSFRRGGPLTIQYF.

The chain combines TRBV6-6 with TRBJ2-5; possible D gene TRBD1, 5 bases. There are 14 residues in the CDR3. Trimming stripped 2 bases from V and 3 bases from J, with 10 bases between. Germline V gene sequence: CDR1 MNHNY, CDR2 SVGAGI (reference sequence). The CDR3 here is CASSYEGVEETQYF. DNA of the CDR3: TGTGCCAGCAGTTACGAAGGGGTTGAAGAGACCCAGTACTTC.

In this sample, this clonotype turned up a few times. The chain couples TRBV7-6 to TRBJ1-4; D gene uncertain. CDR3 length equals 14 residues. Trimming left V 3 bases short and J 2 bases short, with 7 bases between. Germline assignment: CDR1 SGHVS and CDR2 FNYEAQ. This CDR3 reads CASSFAGTNEKLFF. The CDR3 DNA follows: TGTGCCAGCAGCTTTGCGGGGACTAATGAAAAACTGTTTTTT.

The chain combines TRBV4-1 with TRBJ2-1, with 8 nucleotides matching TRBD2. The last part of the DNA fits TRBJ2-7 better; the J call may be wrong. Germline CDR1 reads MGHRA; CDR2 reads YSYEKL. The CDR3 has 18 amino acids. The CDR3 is CASSQESRGGPQYNEQYF. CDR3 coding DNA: TGCGCCAGCAGCCAAGAATCGCGCGGGGGGCCACAATACAATGAGCAGTACTTC.